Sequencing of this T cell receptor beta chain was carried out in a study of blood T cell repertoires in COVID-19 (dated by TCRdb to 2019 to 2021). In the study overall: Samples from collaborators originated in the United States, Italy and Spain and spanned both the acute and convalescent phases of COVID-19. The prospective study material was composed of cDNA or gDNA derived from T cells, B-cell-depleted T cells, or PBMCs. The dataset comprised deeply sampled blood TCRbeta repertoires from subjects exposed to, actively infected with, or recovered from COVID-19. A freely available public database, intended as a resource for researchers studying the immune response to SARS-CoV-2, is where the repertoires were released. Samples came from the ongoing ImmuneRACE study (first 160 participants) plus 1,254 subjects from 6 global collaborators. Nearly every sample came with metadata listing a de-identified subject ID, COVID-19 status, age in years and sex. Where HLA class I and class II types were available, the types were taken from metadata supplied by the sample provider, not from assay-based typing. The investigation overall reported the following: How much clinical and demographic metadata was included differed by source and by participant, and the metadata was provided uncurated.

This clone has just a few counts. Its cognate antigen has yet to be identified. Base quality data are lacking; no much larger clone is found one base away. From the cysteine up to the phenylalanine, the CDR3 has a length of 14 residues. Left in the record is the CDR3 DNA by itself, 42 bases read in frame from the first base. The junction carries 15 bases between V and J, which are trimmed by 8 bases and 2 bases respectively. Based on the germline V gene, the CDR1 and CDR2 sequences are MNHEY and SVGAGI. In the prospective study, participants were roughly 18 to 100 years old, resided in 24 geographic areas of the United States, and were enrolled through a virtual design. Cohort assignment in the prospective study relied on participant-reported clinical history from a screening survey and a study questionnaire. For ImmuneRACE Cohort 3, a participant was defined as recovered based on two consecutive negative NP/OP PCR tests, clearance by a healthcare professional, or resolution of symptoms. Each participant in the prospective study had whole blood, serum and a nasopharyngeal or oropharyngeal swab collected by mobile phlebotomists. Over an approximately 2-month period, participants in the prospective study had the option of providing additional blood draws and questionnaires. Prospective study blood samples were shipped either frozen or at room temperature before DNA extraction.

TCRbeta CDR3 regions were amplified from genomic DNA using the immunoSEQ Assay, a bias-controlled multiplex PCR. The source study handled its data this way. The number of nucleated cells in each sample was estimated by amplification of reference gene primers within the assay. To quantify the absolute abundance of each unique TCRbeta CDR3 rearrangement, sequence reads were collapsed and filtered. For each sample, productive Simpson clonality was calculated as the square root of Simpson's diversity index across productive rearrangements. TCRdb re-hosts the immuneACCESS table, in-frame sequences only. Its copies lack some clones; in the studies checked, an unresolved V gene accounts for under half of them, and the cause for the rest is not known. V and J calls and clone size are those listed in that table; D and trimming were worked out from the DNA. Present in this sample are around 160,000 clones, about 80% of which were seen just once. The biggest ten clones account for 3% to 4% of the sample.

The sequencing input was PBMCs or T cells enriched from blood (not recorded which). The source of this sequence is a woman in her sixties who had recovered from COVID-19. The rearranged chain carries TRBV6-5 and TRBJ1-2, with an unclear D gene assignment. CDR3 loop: CASAEQRKNYGYTF. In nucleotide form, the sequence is TGTGCCAGCGCGGAACAAAGGAAAAACTATGGCTACACCTTC.